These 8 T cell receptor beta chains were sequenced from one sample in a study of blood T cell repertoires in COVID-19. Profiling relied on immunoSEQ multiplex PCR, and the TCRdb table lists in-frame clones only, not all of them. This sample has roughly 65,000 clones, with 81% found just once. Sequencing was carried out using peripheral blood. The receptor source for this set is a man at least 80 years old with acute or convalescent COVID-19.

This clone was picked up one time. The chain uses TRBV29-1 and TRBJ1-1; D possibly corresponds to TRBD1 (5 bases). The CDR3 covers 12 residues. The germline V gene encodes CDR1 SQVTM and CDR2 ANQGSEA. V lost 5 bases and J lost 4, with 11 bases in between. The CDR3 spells CSVRWGGTEAFF. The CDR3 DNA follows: TGCAGCGTTCGCTGGGGGGGCACTGAAGCTTTCTTT.

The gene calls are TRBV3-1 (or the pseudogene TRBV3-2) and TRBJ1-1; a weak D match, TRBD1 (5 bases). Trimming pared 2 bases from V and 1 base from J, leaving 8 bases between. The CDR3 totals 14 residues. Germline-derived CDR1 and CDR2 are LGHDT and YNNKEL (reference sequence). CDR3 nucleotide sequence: TGTGCCAGCAGCCAATGGGGCGAGAACACTGAAGCTTTCTTT. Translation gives CASSQWGENTEAFF.

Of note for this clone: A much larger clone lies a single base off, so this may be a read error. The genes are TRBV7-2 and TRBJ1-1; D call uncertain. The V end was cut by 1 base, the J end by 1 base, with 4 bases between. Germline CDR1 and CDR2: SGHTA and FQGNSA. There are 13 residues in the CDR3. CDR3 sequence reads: CASSLGQNTEAFF. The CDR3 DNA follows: TGTGCCAGCAGCTTAGGACAGAACACTGAAGCTTTCTTT.

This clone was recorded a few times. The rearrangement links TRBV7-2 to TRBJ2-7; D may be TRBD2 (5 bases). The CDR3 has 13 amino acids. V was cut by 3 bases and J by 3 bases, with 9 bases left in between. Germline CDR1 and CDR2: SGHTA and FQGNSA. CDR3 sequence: CASSLRVGYEQYF. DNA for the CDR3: TGTGCCAGCAGCTTGCGGGTGGGCTACGAGCAGTACTTC.

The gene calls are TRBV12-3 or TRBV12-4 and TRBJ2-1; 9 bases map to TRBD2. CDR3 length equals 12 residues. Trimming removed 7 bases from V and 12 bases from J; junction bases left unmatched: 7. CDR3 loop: CASTSSTSGQFF. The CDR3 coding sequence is TGTGCCAGCACTTCTTCGACTAGCGGGCAGTTCTTC.

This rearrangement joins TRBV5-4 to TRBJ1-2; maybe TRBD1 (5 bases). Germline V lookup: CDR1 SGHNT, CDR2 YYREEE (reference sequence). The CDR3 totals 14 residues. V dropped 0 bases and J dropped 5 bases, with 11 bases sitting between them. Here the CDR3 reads CASSLGTGGYGYTF. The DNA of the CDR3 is TGTGCCAGCAGCTTGGGCACGGGGGGATATGGCTACACCTTC.

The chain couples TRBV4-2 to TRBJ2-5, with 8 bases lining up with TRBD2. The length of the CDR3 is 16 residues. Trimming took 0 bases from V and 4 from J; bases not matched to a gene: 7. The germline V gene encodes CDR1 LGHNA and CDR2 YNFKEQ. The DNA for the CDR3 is TGTGCCAGCAGCCAAGAGGCCTCAGCGGGGGTAGAGACCCAGTACTTC. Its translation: CASSQEASAGVETQYF.

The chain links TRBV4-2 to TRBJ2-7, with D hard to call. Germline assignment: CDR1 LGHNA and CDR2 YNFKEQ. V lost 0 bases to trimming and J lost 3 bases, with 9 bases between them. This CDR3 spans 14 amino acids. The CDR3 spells CASSQDSPGYEQYF. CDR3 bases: TGTGCCAGCAGCCAAGATAGTCCCGGCTACGAGCAGTACTTC.